The 7 T cell receptor beta chains below all came from one sample that was sequenced in a study of cytomegalovirus exposure and HLA in healthy donors. TCRdb's table, derived via immunoSEQ multiplex PCR, lists solely in-frame clones and lacks some. The table has roughly 150,000 clones, just under 85% seen once. Sequenced input: PBMCs. These receptors came from a man aged 25-40 years in good health and CMV-seropositive.

The gene calls are TRBV2 and TRBJ2-3, with D perhaps TRBD2 (7 bases). Germline V gives CDR1 SNHLY, CDR2 FYNNEI. CDR3 length: 15 amino acids. Trimming removed 8 bases at V and 0 bases at J, with 15 bases between. CDR3 loop: CASGVGGPSTDTQYF. The DNA of the CDR3 is TGTGCCAGCGGGGTGGGGGGGCCCAGCACAGATACGCAGTATTTT.

The V and J genes are TRBV5-4 and TRBJ1-2; no definite D call. V was pared by 2 bases and J by 0 bases, with 11 bases between. The germline gives CDR1 SGHNT, CDR2 YYREEE (reference sequence). The CDR3 spans 15 residues. CDR3 loop: CASSFVAGANYGYTF. Written as DNA, the CDR3 is TGTGCCAGCAGCTTTGTGGCCGGAGCTAACTATGGCTACACCTTC.

V usage is TRBV6-4 and J usage is TRBJ1-6; perhaps TRBD1 as D (5 bases). Germline CDR1 is MRHNA and CDR2 is SNTAGT. V shed 6 bases and J shed 6 bases, with 9 bases lying between them. The CDR3 contains 13 residues. The CDR3 reads CASRKGFNSPLHF. The DNA for the CDR3 is TGTGCCAGCAGGAAGGGGTTTAATTCACCCCTCCACTTT.

The gene calls are TRBV5-6 and TRBJ1-6; D may be TRBD1 (5 bases). Germline values: CDR1 SGHDT, CDR2 YYEEEE. V dropped 1 base and J dropped 0 bases, with 5 bases sitting between them. CDR3 length equals 15 residues. CDR3 nucleotide sequence: TGTGCCAGCAGCTTGACAGGCTCCTATAATTCACCCCTCCACTTT. It encodes CASSLTGSYNSPLHF.

This chain joins TRBV6-5 and TRBJ2-7, with D possibly being TRBD1 (6 bases). Germline CDR1 MNHEY, CDR2 SVGAGI. The CDR3 runs to 15 residues. Deletions cut 5 bases from V and 5 bases from J, with 19 bases between. This CDR3 reads CASSRGRQGFNEQYF. In nucleotides, the CDR3 is TGTGCCAGCAGTAGAGGAAGGCAGGGGTTCAACGAGCAGTACTTC.

The chain combines TRBV19 with TRBJ1-2; no definite D call. Trimming cost V 4 bases and J 2 bases, with 11 bases left between them. The germline V gene has CDR1 LNHDA and CDR2 SQIVND (reference sequence). The CDR3 spans 14 residues. CDR3 DNA: TGTGCCAGTAGTACCACGGTGAACAACTATGGCTACACCTTC. This translates into CASSTTVNNYGYTF.

This sequence joins TRBV5-4 and TRBJ2-3, with D maybe TRBD1 (6 bases). The germline V gene has CDR1 SGHNT and CDR2 YYREEE (reference sequence). This CDR3 has 16 amino acids. Trimming stripped 2 bases from V and 0 bases from J, with 13 bases between. The CDR3 nucleotides are TGTGCCAGCAGCTTTACCAGGGGCCCTAGCACAGATACGCAGTATTTT. As protein: CASSFTRGPSTDTQYF.